This T cell receptor (beta chain) was profiled in a study of T cells in localized non-small cell lung cancer. This clone occurred once. Its matching antigen is unknown. Some clones are missing from TCRdb's copy, which holds only in-frame ones; the method was immunoSEQ multiplex PCR. Among roughly 71,000 clones, less than 90% were seen once, and the ten largest hold just over 20%. Unmatched junction bases numbered 6, after V lost 6 bases and J lost 2 bases. The CDR3 has 14 residues. Germline values: CDR1 MNHNS, CDR2 SASEGT. Study findings and constraints: Investigators sequenced only a single tumor region, leaving heterogeneity possible. In the blood, greater T cell density corresponded to longer overall survival. Median about 58 top-100 tumor clones were shared with paired adjacent lung.

This receptor was identified in a male donor aged 60 or older with stage III squamous cell lung carcinoma. J is TRBJ2-5 and V is TRBV6-1, with 7 bases that match TRBD1. The sample here was peripheral blood, taken before any cancer treatment. The CDR3 region is CASRATGWQETQYF. CDR3 nucleotides: TGTGCCAGCAGGGCGACAGGGTGGCAAGAGACCCAGTACTTC.